These 14 T cell receptor beta chains came from one sample sequenced in a study of CD8 T cells in ankylosing spondylitis. TCRdb recomputed calls from the 5' RACE reads with MiXCR, one row per CDR3 protein. The repertoire holds about 210,000 distinct CDR3 sequences, with approximately 8.4% as singletons. Material: blood, either unsorted or a sorted T cell fraction (not recorded which). The receptors here all came from a female donor with ankylosing spondylitis or in good health (not recorded which).

In this sample, this clonotype turned up many times. The chain has TRBV29-1 and TRBJ2-1; D gene unclear. V lost 2 bases and J 4 bases, leaving 6 bases between the germline ends. This CDR3 comprises 12 residues. The germline CDR1 and CDR2 sequences are SQVTM and ANQGSEA. CDR3 protein: CSVETGYNEQFF. CDR3 in DNA: TGCAGCGTTGAAACCGGGTACAATGAGCAGTTCTTC.

This clonotype was seen many times. The V call is TRBV29-1, the J call TRBJ1-1; D ambiguous. The CDR3 consists of 16 residues. CDR1 SQVTM and CDR2 ANQGSEA come from the germline V gene. V was pared by 1 base and J by 0 bases, with 15 bases between. CDR3 protein: CSVEGEYGAMNTEAFF. CDR3 nucleotides: TGCAGCGTTGAAGGGGAGTACGGAGCCATGAACACTGAAGCTTTCTTT.

Of note for this clonotype: A much more abundant neighbour one base away suggests this may be a read error. This chain uses TRBV4-3 with TRBJ2-3; D call uncertain. Germline V lookup: CDR1 LGHNA, CDR2 YSLEER. The CDR3 is 16 residues long. CDR3 loop: CASPTTRAPRTDTRYF. The DNA for the CDR3 is TGCGCCAGCCCTACTACAAGGGCCCCACGCACAGATACGCGGTATTTT.

The chain links TRBV20-1 to TRBJ2-7; a possible D gene is TRBD1 (5 bases). Per the germline V gene, CDR1 is DFQATT and CDR2 is SNEGSKA (reference sequence). The CDR3 is 13 residues long. The V and J ends lost 1 base and 1 base respectively, with 8 bases between them. CDR3 DNA: TGCAGTGCTAGAGGGGGCAGATCCTACGAGCAGTACTTC. This translates into CSARGGRSYEQYF.

This clonotype has ten or more counts. The chain has TRBV20-1 and TRBJ2-7; 11 bases fit TRBD2. Germline V gives CDR1 DFQATT, CDR2 SNEGSKA (reference sequence). J lost 0 bases, V lost 3 bases, and 7 bases had no gene match. CDR3 size: 16 residues. Here the CDR3 reads CSASSPGTSGSYEQYF. DNA of the CDR3: TGCAGTGCTAGCTCCCCTGGGACTAGCGGCTCCTACGAGCAGTACTTC.

This clonotype was found many times. The V gene is TRBV15, the J gene TRBJ1-2; TRBD1 is a possible D gene (6 bases). The CDR3 covers 15 residues. CDR1 LNHNV and CDR2 YYDKDF come from the germline V gene (reference sequence). Trimming left V 0 bases short and J 4 bases short, with 12 bases between. The CDR3: CATSRDLVGGYGYTF. CDR3 DNA: TGTGCCACCAGCAGAGATCTAGTAGGGGGCTATGGCTACACCTTC.

This clonotype was picked up many times. The V call is TRBV4-2, the J call TRBJ2-5; D perhaps matches TRBD1 (6 bases). V was pared by 4 bases and J by 3 bases, with 9 bases between. The CDR3 covers 13 residues. CDR1 and CDR2 from the germline V gene are LGHNA and YNFKEQ. CDR3 nucleotides: TGTGCCAGCAGCCCGAACAGGGAAGAGACCCAGTACTTC. Its translation: CASSPNREETQYF.

This clonotype was counted at least ten times. The V gene is TRBV7-7, the J gene TRBJ2-5; 7 nucleotides agree with TRBD1. This CDR3 has 12 residues. The germline V gene has CDR1 SSHAT and CDR2 FNYEAQ (reference sequence). J gave up 6 bases and V 5 bases, and 3 bases lay outside the gene matches. In nucleotides, the CDR3 is TGTGCCAGCAGCCCGGACAGGCAGACCCAGTACTTC. The encoded protein is CASSPDRQTQYF.

A note on this clonotype: One base away lies a much larger clone, so this may be a sequencing read error. This chain connects TRBV24-1 to TRBJ2-1, with no clear D. The CDR3 has 14 residues. Germline loops: CDR1 KGHDR, CDR2 SFDVKD. The CDR3 region has the DNA TGTGCCACCAGTGAGGGAAGCTCCTACAATGCGCAGTTCTTC. Translating it yields CATSEGSSYNAQFF.

This clonotype was found many times. The rearrangement uses TRBV3-1 and TRBJ2-7; D is unclear. This CDR3 has 13 residues. Germline assignment: CDR1 LGHDT and CDR2 YNNKEL (reference sequence). Trimming removed 0 bases at V and 2 bases at J, with 5 bases between. The CDR3 is CASSQEFTYEQYF. CDR3 nucleotides: TGTGCCAGCAGCCAAGAGTTTACCTACGAGCAGTACTTC.

This clonotype has only a few counts. At one boundary the junction diverges from the germline segment, which might be a read error. The chain joins TRBV20-1 to TRBJ2-1; the match to TRBD2 covers 9 bases. CDR3 length: 18 residues. Germline V gene lookup returns CDR1 DFQATT and CDR2 SNEGSKA (reference sequence). The CDR3 nucleotides are TGCTGTGCTAGAAGTATACAGGTAGAAATAGCGGGAGTCAATGAGCAGTTCTTC. Translation gives CCARSIQVEIAGVNEQFF.

This clonotype was found many times. The chain is built from TRBV10-3 and TRBJ2-5; tentatively, D is TRBD2 (7 bases). Germline lookup yields CDR1 ENHRY and CDR2 SYGVKD. V lost 3 bases and J 5 bases, leaving 13 bases between the germline ends. This CDR3 comprises 14 residues. The CDR3 region has the DNA TGTGCCATCAGTGAAGGGGGGGGGTTGGAGACCCAGTACTTC. Protein product: CAISEGGGLETQYF.

This clonotype was found many times. This chain uses TRBV27 with TRBJ2-2; D unclear. CDR1 MNHEY and CDR2 SMNVEV come from the germline V gene (reference sequence). CDR3 size: 16 residues. V dropped 4 bases and J dropped 0 bases, with 12 bases sitting between them. The CDR3 DNA sequence: TGTGCCAGCAGTTCCTTTCCCTCAGCGAACACCGGGGAGCTGTTTTTT. Translated: CASSSFPSANTGELFF.

This clonotype was detected many times. The chain carries TRBV5-5 and TRBJ2-2; D call uncertain. The CDR3 contains 15 residues. In germline, CDR1 is SGHKS, CDR2 YYEKEE (reference sequence). The V end was cut by 1 base, the J end by 3 bases, with 10 bases between. CDR3 amino acids: CASSLLAGDTGELFF. As DNA, the CDR3 is TGTGCCAGCAGCTTGTTGGCTGGGGACACCGGGGAGCTGTTTTTT. The full variable domain, its missing parts supplied by reference TRBV5-5 and TRBJ2-2, is DAGVTQSPTHLIKTRGQQVTLRCSPISGHKSVSWYQQVLGQGPQFIFQYYEKEERGRGNFPDRFSARQFPNYSSELNVNALLLGDSALYLCASSLLAGDTGELFFGEGSRLTVL.